One and the same sample provided the 19 T cell receptor beta chains below, sequenced in a study of T-cell reconstitution after alpha-beta-depleted transplantation in children. Library preparation (for TCRbeta) was performed with unique molecular identifiers. Using its own MiXCR run on the PCR reads, TCRdb lists one record per CDR3 protein. This sample has about 460,000 distinct CDR3 sequences; over 9.5% occur once, and the top ten carry 2% to 2.5%. Sequences were derived from PBMCs, sampled before TCRalphabeta/CD19-depleted stem cell transplant. These receptors were taken from a child between 2 and 9 years old with inherited bone marrow failure, due to receive a stem cell transplant.

This clonotype was detected many times. The chain couples TRBV29-1 to TRBJ2-1, with 16 bases identical to TRBD2. J was trimmed by 0 bases and V by 3 bases; bases with no gene match: 5. This CDR3 is 18 amino acids long. CDR1 and CDR2 (germline): SQVTM, ANQGSEA. Here the CDR3 DNA reads TGCAGCGTTGACCCGGGACTAGCGGGAGGGGACTCCTACAATGAGCAGTTCTTC. As protein: CSVDPGLAGGDSYNEQFF.

This clonotype was seen ten or more times. The J gene is TRBJ2-1, the V gene TRBV5-1; 13 nucleotides align to TRBD2. V dropped 4 bases and J dropped 10; count of bases not matched to a gene: 11. Germline loops: CDR1 SGHRS, CDR2 YFSETQ. The CDR3 totals 16 residues. DNA for the CDR3: TGCGCCAGCAGCATTCAACCGGGACTAGCGGGAAAAGAGCAGTTCTTC. Translating it yields CASSIQPGLAGKEQFF.

This clonotype was detected many times. V is TRBV5-1 and J is TRBJ2-1; TRBD1 agrees at 8 bases. V was pared by 4 bases and J by 0 bases, with 3 bases of the junction left unmatched. The CDR3 contains 15 residues. In germline, CDR1 is SGHRS, CDR2 YFSETQ. The CDR3 protein is CASSAGGRSYNEQFF. The DNA of the CDR3 is TGCGCCAGCAGCGCAGGGGGCCGCTCCTACAATGAGCAGTTCTTC. Complete variable domain (other parts from reference TRBV5-1 and TRBJ2-1): KAGVTQTPRYLIKTRGQQVTLSCSPISGHRSVSWYQQTPGQGLQFLFEYFSETQRNKGNFPGRFSGRQFSNSRSEMNVSTLELGDSALYLCASSAGGRSYNEQFFGPGTRLTVL.

V usage is TRBV25-1 and J usage is TRBJ2-5; D uncertain. Per germline, CDR1 MGHDK and CDR2 SYGVNS. V lost 4 bases and J 0 bases, leaving 12 bases between the germline ends. This CDR3 region has 15 residues. CDR3 DNA sequence: TGTGCCAGCAGTGGGTCCAACAGCCACCAAGAGACCCAGTACTTC. Its translation is CASSGSNSHQETQYF.

Ten or more counts support this clonotype. The V call is TRBV6-1, the J call TRBJ1-1, with no clear D. This CDR3 is built from 14 residues. Germline V gene lookup returns CDR1 MNHNS and CDR2 SASEGT. The V end was cut by 6 bases, the J end by 2 bases, with 13 bases between. This chain's CDR3 is CASSFGRINTEAFF. The DNA of the CDR3 is TGTGCCAGCAGCTTCGGACGGATTAACACTGAAGCTTTCTTT.

This clonotype came up many times. V usage is TRBV12-3 or TRBV12-4 and J usage is TRBJ2-3; D remains unclear. This CDR3 has 10 residues. V was cut by 10 bases and J by 7 bases, with 9 bases left in between. CDR3 sequence: CATSGNTQYF. For the CDR3, the DNA is TGTGCCACCTCTGGGAATACGCAGTATTTT.

This clonotype was observed at least ten times. The chain has TRBV7-2 and TRBJ2-1, with D unclear. Germline V lookup: CDR1 SGHTA, CDR2 FQGNSA. V lost 4 bases and J lost 7, with 5 bases in between. This CDR3 has 11 residues. The CDR3 region is CASSSFNEQFF. CDR3 nucleotide sequence: TGTGCCAGCAGCTCTTTTAATGAGCAGTTCTTC.

This clonotype was observed many times. The chain has TRBV20-1 and TRBJ1-2; tentatively, D is TRBD1 (5 bases). CDR3 length: 13 amino acids. CDR1 DFQATT and CDR2 SNEGSKA come from the germline V gene (reference sequence). The ends were cut back, 6 bases at V and 4 bases at J, with 15 bases in the middle. The CDR3 DNA follows: TGCAGTGCGCTCCGGGACCCCAGCTATGGCTACACCTTC. Its translation is CSALRDPSYGYTF.

This clonotype was detected many times. The chain recombines TRBV11-2 with TRBJ2-5; 11 nucleotides align to TRBD2. The trim removed 5 bases at V and 1 base at J, leaving 12 bases unmatched. The V gene's germline CDR1 is SGHAT and CDR2 FQNNGV. CDR3 length: 18 residues. The CDR3 DNA follows: TGTGCCAGCAGCCTCCCACCAGGGACTAGCGGACTCCAAGAGACCCAGTACTTC. It yields the protein CASSLPPGTSGLQETQYF.

The chain joins TRBV5-1 to TRBJ2-7; TRBD2 agrees at 7 bases. V was clipped by 1 base and J by 2 bases; unmatched bases: 6. Germline values: CDR1 SGHRS, CDR2 YFSETQ. This CDR3 is built from 15 residues. The CDR3 nucleotides are TGCGCCAGCAGCTTGTTGTCTAGCGGTCCCTACGAGCAGTACTTC. It translates to CASSLLSSGPYEQYF.

This chain uses TRBV28 with TRBJ2-1, with TRBD1 identical over 7 bases. This CDR3 region has 16 residues. Trimming removed 3 bases from V and 4 bases from J; junction bases left unmatched: 9. CDR1 MDHEN and CDR2 SYDVKM come from the germline V gene. The CDR3 reads CASSFPRGSLYNEQFF. The DNA of the CDR3 is TGTGCCAGCAGTTTCCCCAGGGGGAGCTTATACAATGAGCAGTTCTTC.

This clonotype was seen many times. This chain links TRBV29-1 with TRBJ1-2; D perhaps matches TRBD1 (6 bases). The CDR3 sequence is 13 residues long. V lost 2 bases, J lost 8 bases, and 15 bases lay in between. Germline loops: CDR1 SQVTM, CDR2 ANQGSEA. The chain's CDR3 is CSVEYGGLKGYTF. As DNA, the CDR3 is TGCAGCGTTGAATATGGGGGGCTAAAGGGCTACACCTTC.

This clonotype was observed many times. The chain employs TRBV6-1 and TRBJ1-2; no firm D call. CDR1 is MNHNS and CDR2 is SASEGT in the germline V gene. V lost 6 bases and J 5 bases, leaving 13 bases between the germline ends. CDR3 length: 13 residues. The CDR3 loop is CASRFTGEYGYTF. Written as DNA, the CDR3 is TGTGCCAGCAGATTTACGGGAGAGTATGGCTACACCTTC.

This clonotype occurred many times. The genes are TRBV7-9 and TRBJ2-1; D remains unclear. V gave up 5 bases and J gave up 8 bases, with 7 bases separating them. From germline, CDR1 is SEHNR and CDR2 FQNEAQ (reference sequence). The CDR3 length is 11 residues. CDR3 bases: TGTGCCAGCAGCCCCTGGTATGAGCAGTTCTTC. Its translation is CASSPWYEQFF.

In the case of this clonotype: Being one base from a much bigger clone, this may be a read error. The chain combines TRBV29-1 with TRBJ2-2; D might be TRBD1 or TRBD2, each matching 5 bases. CDR1 is SQVTM and CDR2 is ANQGSEA in the germline V gene. The CDR3 totals 10 residues. The CDR3 loop reads CSAGAGGLFF. DNA of the CDR3: TGCAGCGCCGGGGCTGGGGGGCTGTTTTTT.

The chain recombines TRBV12-5 with TRBJ2-1, with 12 bases matching TRBD2. Trimming cost V 5 bases and J 10 bases; bases outside gene matches: 18. Germline values: CDR1 LGHNT, CDR2 FRNRAP. CDR3 size: 18 residues. The CDR3 loop is CASGGDRNAGTSGPEQFF. For the CDR3, the DNA is TGTGCTAGTGGTGGCGATCGAAACGCAGGGACTAGCGGGCCCGAGCAGTTCTTC.

The chain carries TRBV20-1 and TRBJ2-7; no clear D gene. This CDR3 has 11 amino acids. Trimming took off 6 bases at V and 2 bases at J, with 8 bases between the two ends. Germline assignment: CDR1 DFQATT and CDR2 SNEGSKA (reference sequence). The CDR3 nucleotides are TGCAGTGCCGCGTCCACCTACGAGCAGTACTTC. Protein product: CSAASTYEQYF.

This clonotype was counted at least ten times. The rearrangement uses TRBV24-1 and TRBJ2-1; 7 nucleotides line up with TRBD1. Trimming removed 2 bases from V and 3 bases from J; junction bases left unmatched: 9. Germline CDR1 reads KGHDR; CDR2 reads SFDVKD. This CDR3 has 17 residues. This CDR3 is CATSDSMPGQHYNEQFF. As DNA, the CDR3 is TGTGCCACCAGTGATTCGATGCCGGGACAGCACTACAATGAGCAGTTCTTC.

J is TRBJ2-4 and V is TRBV20-1; D could derive from TRBD1 or TRBD2 (6 bases each). In germline, CDR1 is DFQATT, CDR2 SNEGSKA (reference sequence). The CDR3 is 14 residues long. Trimming removed 7 bases at V and 1 base at J, with 14 bases between. CDR3 DNA: TGCAGTGTCAGAGAAGGGGGGGCCAAAAACATTCAGTACTTC. Amino acid sequence: CSVREGGAKNIQYF.